This TCR beta chain stems from a study of blood T cell repertoires in COVID-19. The wider study: The analysed material was cDNA or gDNA that came from T cells, B-cell-depleted T cells, or PBMCs.

The study recruited people aged about 18 to 89 years across around 23 US areas. Each participant's cohort was designated according to participant-reported clinical history. Original data processing: Cell counts per sample came from amplifying reference gene primers. Sequencing used immunoSEQ multiplex PCR; TCRdb keeps in-frame clones, though not all of them. The V and J calls and the clone size are those of that table, but D and trimming were determined from the DNA. This repertoire shows about 380,000 clones, about 88% found once; its top ten account for 0.9% to 1.5%. V was pared by 7 bases and J by 2 bases, with 11 bases between. Germline-derived CDR1 and CDR2 are MNHEY and SVGAGI. The CDR3 has 14 amino acids.

The chain joins TRBV6-5 to TRBJ2-2; TRBD1 might be the D (6 bases). The sequence was obtained from a woman in her late teens or twenties who had recovered from COVID-19. The sequencing input was PBMCs or T cells enriched from blood (not recorded which). This chain's CDR3 is CASTRTDNTGELFF. DNA of the CDR3: TGTGCCAGCACCAGGACAGATAACACCGGGGAGCTGTTTTTT.